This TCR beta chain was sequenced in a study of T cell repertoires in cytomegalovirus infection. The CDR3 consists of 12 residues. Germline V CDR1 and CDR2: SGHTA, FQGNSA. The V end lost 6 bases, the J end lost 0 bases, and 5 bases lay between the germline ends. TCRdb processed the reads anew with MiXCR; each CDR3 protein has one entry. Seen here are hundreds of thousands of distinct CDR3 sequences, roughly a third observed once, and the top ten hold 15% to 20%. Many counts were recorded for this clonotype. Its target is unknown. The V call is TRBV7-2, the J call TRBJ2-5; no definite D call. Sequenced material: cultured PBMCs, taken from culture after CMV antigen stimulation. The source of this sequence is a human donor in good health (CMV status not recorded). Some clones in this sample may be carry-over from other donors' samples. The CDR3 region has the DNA TGTGCCAGCAGTTTTTACCAAGAGACCCAGTACTTC. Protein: CASSFYQETQYF.